The 21 T cell receptor beta chains below were found in one sample sequenced in a study of blood T cell repertoires in COVID-19. Sequencing used immunoSEQ multiplex PCR; TCRdb keeps in-frame clones, though not all of them. The table shows about 150,000 clones, with roughly 85% occurring only once. What was sequenced was peripheral blood. Receptor source: a woman aged 60-75 years with COVID-19, enrolled during active disease.

The chain combines TRBV10-3 with TRBJ2-5, with D possibly being TRBD2 (6 bases). Germline V CDR1 and CDR2: ENHRY, SYGVKD. V lost 10 bases, J lost 0 bases, and 15 bases lay in between. CDR3 length: 14 amino acids. The CDR3 DNA sequence: TGTGCCACCGCGCCCGGGGGAAACCAAGAGACCCAGTACTTC. As protein: CATAPGGNQETQYF.

The rearrangement links TRBV3-1 (or the pseudogene TRBV3-2) to TRBJ2-1; 13 bases align to TRBD2. Per the germline V gene, CDR1 is LGHDT and CDR2 is YNNKEL (reference sequence). The CDR3 runs 19 residues. With V trimmed by 4 bases and J by 0 bases, 9 bases remained unmatched. CDR3 nucleotide sequence: TGTGCCAGCAGCCCCCGACTAGCGGGGGGTCGCAGCTCCTACAATGAGCAGTTCTTC. Its protein product is CASSPRLAGGRSSYNEQFF.

The chain is built from TRBV6-2 or TRBV6-3 and TRBJ2-1; TRBD2 agrees at 15 bases. V lost 4 bases and J lost 1; bases outside the gene matches: 5. CDR3 size: 18 residues. CDR1 is MNHEY and CDR2 is SVGEGT in the germline V gene. The CDR3: CASSSRTSGGESYNEQFF. The DNA for the CDR3 is TGTGCCAGCAGTTCCCGGACTAGCGGGGGGGAATCCTACAATGAGCAGTTCTTC.

CDR3 nucleotide sequence: TGTGCCACCGGGGGGTCCAGAGGGTCCTACAATGAGCAGTTCTTC. This sequence encodes CATGGSRGSYNEQFF. The gene calls are TRBV15 and TRBJ2-1; D might be TRBD2 (6 bases). Per the germline V gene, CDR1 is LNHNV and CDR2 is YYDKDF (reference sequence). The V gene lost 8 bases and the J gene lost 1 base, with 15 bases spanning the gap. The CDR3 has 15 amino acids.

The chain is built from TRBV5-1 and TRBJ2-2; TRBD1 aligns across 10 bases. Germline CDR1 reads SGHRS; CDR2 reads YFSETQ. The CDR3 covers 16 residues. With V trimmed by 5 bases and J by 4 bases, 8 bases remained unmatched. The CDR3 DNA reads as TGCGCCAGCAGGCCGCCCGGGACAGGGGTCACCGGGGAGCTGTTTTTT. Protein: CASRPPGTGVTGELFF.

This chain links TRBV2 with TRBJ2-3; TRBD1 agrees at 9 bases. From germline, CDR1 is SNHLY and CDR2 FYNNEI. The CDR3 spans 14 residues. Germline trimming cut 8 bases from V and 4 bases from J; bases unmatched to any gene: 7. In DNA form, the CDR3 reads TGTGCCAGCGGGACAGGGTCCCGGGCAGATACGCAGTATTTT. Translated: CASGTGSRADTQYF.

The V gene is TRBV10-3, the J gene TRBJ1-1; 10 nucleotides line up with TRBD1. CDR1 is ENHRY and CDR2 is SYGVKD in the germline V gene. This CDR3 contains 14 residues. Unmatched junction bases numbered 2, after V lost 3 bases and J lost 4 bases. The CDR3 DNA is TGTGCCATCAGTGACGGACAGGGGGGCACTGAAGCTTTCTTT. This sequence encodes CAISDGQGGTEAFF.

This clone was observed a handful of times. The chain carries TRBV19 and TRBJ1-1; TRBD1 might be the D (5 bases). CDR1 and CDR2 (germline): LNHDA, SQIVND (reference sequence). There are 12 residues in the CDR3. V lost 6 bases and J lost 4, with 9 bases in between. The CDR3 region is CASRQAPTEAFF. Here the CDR3 DNA reads TGTGCCAGTAGACAGGCACCCACTGAAGCTTTCTTT.

This chain connects TRBV7-3 to TRBJ2-3, with TRBD2 matching over 8 bases. This CDR3 has 16 residues. CDR1 is SGHTA, CDR2 FQGTGA, per germline. The ends lost 5 bases at V and 3 bases at J; junction bases unmatched: 10. CDR3 region: CASSPTSGGGTDTQYF. The CDR3 DNA follows: TGTGCCAGCAGCCCAACGAGCGGGGGCGGGACAGATACGCAGTATTTT.

CDR3 sequence reads: CASSWTNNEQYF. In DNA form, the CDR3 reads TGTGCCAGCAGCTGGACTAATAACGAGCAGTACTTC. The chain has TRBV5-8 and TRBJ2-7, with a tentative D call TRBD2 (6 bases). CDR1 is SGHTS and CDR2 is YDEGEE in the germline V gene. V shed 3 bases and J shed 5 bases, with 9 bases lying between them. CDR3 length: 12 amino acids.

The chain uses TRBV19 and TRBJ1-1; D perhaps matches TRBD1 (6 bases). Germline V lookup: CDR1 LNHDA, CDR2 SQIVND (reference sequence). The CDR3 loop spans 13 amino acids. The ends were cut back, 8 bases at V and 0 bases at J, with 10 bases in the middle. CDR3 DNA sequence: TGTGCCAGTCCTGACAGGTTGAACACTGAAGCTTTCTTT. Protein sequence: CASPDRLNTEAFF.

The chain recombines TRBV5-4 with TRBJ2-5, with no clear D. V dropped 4 bases and J dropped 5 bases, with 6 bases sitting between them. The CDR3 contains 11 residues. Germline CDR1 and CDR2: SGHNT and YYREEE (reference sequence). The CDR3: CASSGEETQYF. CDR3 DNA: TGTGCCAGCAGCGGTGAGGAGACCCAGTACTTC.

The V and J genes are TRBV5-4 and TRBJ2-3, with 13 bases that match TRBD2. Trimming at V came to 2 bases and at J to 3 bases, leaving 3 bases not matched to a gene. This CDR3 has 16 residues. Looked up from germline, CDR1 is SGHNT and CDR2 is YYREEE (reference sequence). The CDR3 DNA follows: TGTGCCAGCAGCTTTACTAGCGGGGGGGAAACAGATACGCAGTATTTT. It translates to CASSFTSGGETDTQYF.

V is TRBV3-1 (or the pseudogene TRBV3-2) and J is TRBJ2-3; no clear D gene. Germline V gene lookup returns CDR1 LGHDT and CDR2 YNNKEL (reference sequence). CDR3 length: 15 residues. Between the trimmed V and J ends, which lost 0 bases and 5 bases, there was a span of 12 bases. The CDR3 is CASSQEIQRQDTQYF. CDR3 sequence (DNA): TGTGCCAGCAGCCAAGAGATCCAGCGCCAAGATACGCAGTATTTT.

This chain uses TRBV2 with TRBJ1-2, with D maybe TRBD1 (6 bases). The CDR3 is 14 residues long. CDR1 is SNHLY and CDR2 is FYNNEI in the germline V gene. Trimming left V 6 bases short and J 5 bases short, with 16 bases between. The CDR3: CASRGAGDLYGYTF. In DNA, the CDR3 is TGTGCCAGCAGGGGGGCAGGGGATCTTTATGGCTACACCTTC.

This chain links TRBV18 with TRBJ1-5; D not resolved. V gave up 3 bases and J gave up 6 bases, with 12 bases separating them. This CDR3 region has 14 residues. Germline lookup yields CDR1 KGHSH and CDR2 LQKENI. The CDR3, as DNA: TGTGCCAGCTCACCTAGTAGCGCCAGTCAGCCCCAGCATTTT. Its protein product is CASSPSSASQPQHF.

This chain uses TRBV30 with TRBJ2-3, with D tentatively TRBD1 (6 bases). The germline V and J ends were trimmed by 3 bases and 1 base, with 11 bases remaining between them. The germline V gene has CDR1 GTSNPN and CDR2 SVGIG (reference sequence). The CDR3 is made up of 14 amino acids. In nucleotides, the CDR3 is TGTGCCTGGAGCCTCCCAGGGGGCACAGATACGCAGTATTTT. This sequence encodes CAWSLPGGTDTQYF.

The J gene is TRBJ1-6, the V gene TRBV18, with D unclear. The CDR3 has 13 amino acids. Germline V lookup: CDR1 KGHSH, CDR2 LQKENI. Trimming removed 2 bases at V and 10 bases at J, with 9 bases between. As DNA, the CDR3 is TGTGCCAGCTCACCAGTGGGAGTGTCACCCCTCCACTTT. Its translation: CASSPVGVSPLHF.

The chain employs TRBV20-1 and TRBJ2-5, with TRBD2 matching over 9 bases. V lost 3 bases, J lost 5 bases, and 10 bases stayed unmatched. The CDR3 sequence is 15 residues long. Germline CDR1 is DFQATT and CDR2 is SNEGSKA (reference sequence). The chain's CDR3 is CSASFSGGVRETQYF. The DNA for the CDR3 is TGCAGTGCTAGTTTTAGCGGGGGTGTTCGGGAGACCCAGTACTTC.

A remark on this clone: This sample also contains other DNA sequences that code for the same CDR3. The gene calls are TRBV4-1 and TRBJ1-2; a possible D gene is TRBD1 (5 bases). This CDR3 is built from 13 residues. Per germline, CDR1 MGHRA and CDR2 YSYEKL. Trimming left V 0 bases short and J 8 bases short, with 10 bases between. The CDR3 protein is CASSQEDRGGYTF. As DNA, the CDR3 is TGCGCCAGCAGCCAAGAAGACAGAGGCGGCTACACCTTC.

Regarding this clone: The same CDR3 can be traced to other DNA sequences in this sample. J is TRBJ1-1 and V is TRBV11-3; maybe TRBD1 (5 bases). V was clipped by 4 bases and J by 1 base, with 7 bases between them. The CDR3 runs 13 residues. The V gene's germline CDR1 is SGHNT and CDR2 YENEEA. The CDR3 spells CASSSGGNTEAFF. CDR3 coding DNA: TGTGCCAGCAGCTCCGGGGGGAACACTGAAGCTTTCTTT.